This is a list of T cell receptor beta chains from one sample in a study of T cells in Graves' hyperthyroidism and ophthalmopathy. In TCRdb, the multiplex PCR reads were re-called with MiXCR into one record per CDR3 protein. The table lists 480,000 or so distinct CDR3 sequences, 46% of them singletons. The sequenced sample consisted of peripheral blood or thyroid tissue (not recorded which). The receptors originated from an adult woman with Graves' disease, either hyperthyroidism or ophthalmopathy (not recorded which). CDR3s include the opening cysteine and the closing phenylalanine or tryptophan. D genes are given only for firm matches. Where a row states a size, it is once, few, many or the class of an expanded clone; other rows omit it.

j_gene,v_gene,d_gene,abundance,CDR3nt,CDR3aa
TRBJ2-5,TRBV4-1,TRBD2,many,TGCGCCAGCAGCCAGGGACGACTAGCGGGAGCTGAGACCCAGTACTTC,CASSQGRLAGAETQYF
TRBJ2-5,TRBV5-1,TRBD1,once,TGCGCCAGCAGCCGAGTTCCGGGACAGGGGGAGACCCAGTACTTC,CASSRVPGQGETQYF
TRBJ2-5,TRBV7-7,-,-,TGTGCTAGCAGCAGTTGGGACCAAGAGACCCAGTACTTC,CASSSWDQETQYF
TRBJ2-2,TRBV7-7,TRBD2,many,TGTGCTAGCAGCTTCGCACCGGGACTAGCTAAAACCGGGGAGCTGTTTTTT,CASSFAPGLAKTGELFF
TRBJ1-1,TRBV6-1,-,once,TGTGCCAGCAGTGAGGATGGCTGGGACACTGAAGCTTTCTTT,CASSEDGWDTEAFF
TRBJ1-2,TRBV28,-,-,TGTGCCAGCAGAAATCGAACAGGGCCGCATGGCTACACCTTC,CASRNRTGPHGYTF
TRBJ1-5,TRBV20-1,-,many,TGCAGTGCAAAGCCCCCTTCTGGGTCGGAGGGTCAGCCCCAGCATTTT,CSAKPPSGSEGQPQHF
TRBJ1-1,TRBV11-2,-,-,TGTGCCAGCAGCGACGGGCGGGCGGCGACTGAAGCTTTCTTT,CASSDGRAATEAFF
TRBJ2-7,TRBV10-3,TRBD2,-,TGTGCCATCAGTGCCGGGACTAGCGGGAGGGGCCACGAGCAGTACTTC,CAISAGTSGRGHEQYF
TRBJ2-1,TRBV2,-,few,TGTGCCAGCAGTGAGGAGCGCAGCTCCTACAATGAGCAGTTCTTC,CASSEERSSYNEQFF
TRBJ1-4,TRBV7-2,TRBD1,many,TGTGCCAGCACCACAGGGGGCTCTAATGAAAAACTGTTTTTT,CASTTGGSNEKLFF
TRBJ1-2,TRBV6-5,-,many,TGTGCCAGCGCGGGAAGATCTACAGGCTACACCTTC,CASAGRSTGYTF
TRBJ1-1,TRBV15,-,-,TGTGCCACCAGCATTTATTTTGTCCCGAACACTGAAGCTTTCTTT,CATSIYFVPNTEAFF